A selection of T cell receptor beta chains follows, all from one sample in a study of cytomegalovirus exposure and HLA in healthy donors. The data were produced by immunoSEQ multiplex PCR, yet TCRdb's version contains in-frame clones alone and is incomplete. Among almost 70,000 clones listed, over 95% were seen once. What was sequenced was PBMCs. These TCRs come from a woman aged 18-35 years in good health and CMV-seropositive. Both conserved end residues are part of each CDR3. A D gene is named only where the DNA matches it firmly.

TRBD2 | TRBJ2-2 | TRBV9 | CASSISGANTGELFF
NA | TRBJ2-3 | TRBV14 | CASSQDSNTQYF
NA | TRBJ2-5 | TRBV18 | CASSPGVQETQYF
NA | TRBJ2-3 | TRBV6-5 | CASCRGTVTDTQYF
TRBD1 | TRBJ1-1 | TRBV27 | CASRRRTGARNTEAFF
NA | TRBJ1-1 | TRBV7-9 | CASSSLGGGWSTEAFF
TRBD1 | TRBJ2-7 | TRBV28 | CASTNYRGLYEQYF
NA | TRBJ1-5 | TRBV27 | CASSPRGINQPQHF
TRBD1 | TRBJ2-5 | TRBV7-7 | CASSPGTGRVETQYF
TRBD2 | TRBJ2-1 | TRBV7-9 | CASSPRAGAINEQFF
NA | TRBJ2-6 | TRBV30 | CAWSGARANVLTF
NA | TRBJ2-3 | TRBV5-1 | CASGQGGVRGADTQYF